This T cell receptor (beta chain) was found in a study of shared clonotypes between healthy human individuals. In the study overall: Three CD4 naive, three CD4 memory, two CD8 naive and one CD8 memory plate were used per donor.

The repertoire was sequenced with immunoSEQ multiplex PCR; TCRdb's copy has only in-frame clones and lacks some. The sample includes about 1.1 million clones, 70% to 80% of them seen just once. Germline-derived CDR1 and CDR2 are SGHTA and FQGNSA. The CDR3 totals 17 residues. The V end was cut by 2 bases, the J end by 1 base, with 12 bases between. The source material was memory CD4+ T cells from PBMCs. Regarding subset: CD45RA-negative fraction. The source of this sequence is a man aged 18 to 29 in good health. Some clones in this sample may be carry-over from other donors' samples. This chain joins TRBV7-2 and TRBJ2-6; a possible D gene is TRBD1 (6 bases). The CDR3 sequence: CASSLMGRGSGANVLTF. The CDR3 bases are TGTGCCAGCAGCTTAATGGGCAGGGGTTCTGGGGCCAACGTCCTGACTTTC. Looking up the rest from reference TRBV7-2 and TRBJ2-6 gives the full variable domain: GAGVSQSPSNKVTEKGKDVELRCDPISGHTALYWYRQSLGQGLEFLIYFQGNSAPDKSGLPSDRFSAERTGGSVSTLTIQRTQQEDSAVYLCASSLMGRGSGANVLTFGAGSRLTVL.